The present T cell receptor gamma chain was sequenced within a study of gamma-delta chains in newborns, infants, children. Background on the study: Microbial exposure reportedly drives polyclonal innate γδ T cell expansion after birth.

Germline V CDR1 and CDR2: VTNTFY, YDVSTARD (reference sequence). This CDR3 comprises 14 residues. V trimming: 0 bases; J trimming: 8 bases; junction bases outside the gene matches: 10. TCRdb redid the clone calls on the reads with CATT. The data hold over 3,000 gamma-chain clones, with roughly 60% observed a single time. This sequence joins TRGV3 and TRGJ1 or TRGJ2. TCRdb leaves out the J gene; it was filled in here by matching the DNA to germline. The sequence was obtained from a child who was a newborn, infant or young child, either healthy, febrile or measles-vaccinated (not recorded which). Sequenced material: blood. CDR3: CATWDRPLRDKKLF. The CDR3 region has the DNA TGTGCCACCTGGGACAGGCCCTTAAGGGATAAGAAACTCTTT.